One TCR beta chain is described in this entry. This entry is derived from a study of technical replicates of blood from a handful of donors. V lost 2 bases to trimming and J lost 10 bases; unmatched junction nucleotides: 2. Germline CDR1 SQVTM, CDR2 ANQGSEA. The CDR3 runs 11 residues. Assay used: immunoSEQ multiplex PCR; TCRdb lists only in-frame clones, some missing. Counted here are approximately 52,000 clones, 86% occurring once; the ten biggest clones make up 5.6%. The sequence came from a human donor in good health. Some clones in this sample may be carry-over from other donors' samples. The specimen sequenced was PBMCs. The chain recombines TRBV29-1 with TRBJ2-1; 7 bases fit TRBD1. Here the CDR3 DNA reads TGCAGCGTTGAAAGGGACAGCGAGCAGTTCTTC. It specifies CSVERDSEQFF.